Below, 13 T cell receptor beta chains from the same sample are listed, as sequenced in a study of T cell changes during pregnancy in multiple sclerosis. Here immunoSEQ multiplex PCR was the method, and the copy in TCRdb shows in-frame clones only, minus some. The table has some 32,000 clones, just over 90% seen once; the top ten hold about 4.5%. Sequences were derived from CD8+ T cells from peripheral blood mononuclear cells, sampled in the second trimester of pregnancy. These receptors all stem from a female donor with multiple sclerosis, enrolled in a pregnancy study.

In nucleotides, the CDR3 is TGTGCCAGCAGCGAGGACTTATCTGGGTATACGGATGAGCAGTTCTTC. It yields the protein CASSEDLSGYTDEQFF. The gene calls are TRBV2 and TRBJ2-1; TRBD2 might be the D (5 bases). The CDR3 extends over 16 amino acids. CDR1 is SNHLY and CDR2 is FYNNEI in the germline V gene. V shed 6 bases and J shed 8 bases, with 23 bases lying between them.

This sequence joins TRBV4-3 and TRBJ2-3; 9 bases line up with TRBD1. Unmatched junction bases numbered 7, after V lost 6 bases and J lost 3 bases. The CDR3 has 15 residues. Per germline, CDR1 LGHNA and CDR2 YSLEER. The chain's CDR3 is CASSLDRGSTDTQYF. Written as DNA, the CDR3 is TGCGCCAGCAGTCTCGACAGGGGGTCAACAGATACGCAGTATTTT.

This chain uses TRBV27 with TRBJ2-1; D possibly corresponds to TRBD2 (6 bases). The CDR3 loop spans 15 amino acids. V lost 5 bases and J 0 bases, leaving 11 bases between the germline ends. In germline, CDR1 is MNHEY, CDR2 SMNVEV (reference sequence). Here the CDR3 DNA reads TGTGCCAGCAGTACTTTAGCGGCCTCCTACAATGAGCAGTTCTTC. It codes for CASSTLAASYNEQFF.

The chain recombines TRBV15 with TRBJ2-6; no clear D. The CDR3 is 16 residues long. CDR1 is LNHNV and CDR2 is YYDKDF in the germline V gene (reference sequence). V lost 1 base and J lost 0, with 7 bases in between. The DNA for the CDR3 is TGTGCCACCAGCAGAGGTCCCCTCTCTGGGGCCAACGTCCTGACTTTC. It encodes CATSRGPLSGANVLTF.

By share, this clone ranks as medium-sized. The V call is TRBV7-9, the J call TRBJ2-7; 10 bases agree with TRBD2. CDR3 length: 15 amino acids. Trimming removed 4 bases from V and 0 bases from J; junction bases left unmatched: 3. The V gene's germline CDR1 is SEHNR and CDR2 FQNEAQ (reference sequence). CDR3 protein: CASSSTSGTSYEQYF. The CDR3 region has the DNA TGTGCCAGCAGCTCAACTAGCGGGACCTCCTACGAGCAGTACTTC.

The chain joins TRBV4-1 to TRBJ2-1; TRBD2 matches at 13 bases. The CDR3 sequence is 18 residues long. V gave up 0 bases and J gave up 7 bases; unmatched junction bases: 9. The germline V gene has CDR1 MGHRA and CDR2 YSYEKL. The CDR3 protein is CASSQDYTGTSGINEQFF. CDR3 DNA: TGCGCCAGCAGCCAAGATTATACCGGGACTAGCGGGATTAATGAGCAGTTCTTC.

This clone was observed a few times. V is TRBV7-9 and J is TRBJ2-7, with 10 bases matching TRBD2. The CDR3 is made up of 15 amino acids. CDR1 is SEHNR and CDR2 is FQNEAQ in the germline V gene (reference sequence). The J segment lost 2 bases and the V segment lost 5 bases, leaving 6 bases of the junction unmatched. The CDR3 here is CASSPLLAGAYEQYF. CDR3 DNA sequence: TGTGCCAGCAGCCCGCTCCTAGCGGGAGCCTACGAGCAGTACTTC.

The chain combines TRBV11-2 with TRBJ2-7; 7 nucleotides agree with TRBD1. V dropped 5 bases and J dropped 2; count of bases not matched to a gene: 9. Germline V gene lookup returns CDR1 SGHAT and CDR2 FQNNGV. The CDR3 is made up of 15 amino acids. The CDR3 loop reads CASSQWRTGAYEQYF. DNA of the CDR3: TGTGCCAGCAGCCAATGGCGGACAGGTGCCTACGAGCAGTACTTC. Full variable domain (outside the CDR3, taken from reference TRBV11-2 and TRBJ2-7): EAGVAQSPRYKIIEKRQSVAFWCNPISGHATLYWYQQILGQGPKLLIQFQNNGVVDDSQLPKDRFSAERLKGVDSTLKIQPAKLEDSAVYLCASSQWRTGAYEQYFGPGTRLTVT.

V gene TRBV27 combines with J gene TRBJ1-5; D gene ambiguous. The CDR3 contains 13 residues. Trimming pared 7 bases from V and 7 bases from J, leaving 14 bases between. Per germline, CDR1 MNHEY and CDR2 SMNVEV (reference sequence). CDR3 coding DNA: TGTGCCAGCACTACACACCTCGGGCAGCCCCAGCATTTT. This sequence encodes CASTTHLGQPQHF.

The gene calls are TRBV28 and TRBJ2-3, with a weak D call TRBD1 (6 bases). V lost 3 bases to trimming and J lost 1 base, with 11 bases between them. CDR1 and CDR2 (germline): MDHEN, SYDVKM. The CDR3 runs to 15 residues. The CDR3 reads CASSLGRGGTDTQYF. As DNA, the CDR3 is TGTGCCAGCAGTTTGGGCAGGGGCGGCACAGATACGCAGTATTTT.

This rearrangement joins TRBV19 to TRBJ1-1; a possible D gene is TRBD1 (6 bases). CDR1 is LNHDA and CDR2 is SQIVND in the germline V gene (reference sequence). The V gene lost 7 bases and the J gene lost 5 bases, with 17 bases spanning the gap. CDR3 size: 14 residues. CDR3 nucleotides: TGTGCCAGTACCTGGGGCAGGGGCGGAACTGAAGCTTTCTTT. It encodes CASTWGRGGTEAFF.

This chain joins TRBV6-5 and TRBJ1-5, with unresolved D. Germline-derived CDR1 and CDR2 are MNHEY and SVGAGI. The V end lost 0 bases, the J end lost 1 base, and 7 bases lay between the germline ends. This CDR3 comprises 15 residues. The CDR3 protein is CASSYSRMSNQPQHF. In DNA form, the CDR3 reads TGTGCCAGCAGTTACTCGAGGATGAGCAATCAGCCCCAGCATTTT.

CDR3 protein: CASSSGIWRAWYEQYF. The CDR3 DNA follows: TGCGCCAGCAGCTCGGGGATTTGGAGGGCCTGGTACGAGCAGTACTTC. J is TRBJ2-7 and V is TRBV5-1; possibly TRBD2 for D (6 bases). Trimming left V 3 bases short and J 4 bases short, with 20 bases between. The CDR3 length is 16 residues. Germline lookup yields CDR1 SGHRS and CDR2 YFSETQ.